The T cell receptor beta chain under discussion was sequenced for a study of human T cells and chemical hapten exposure (dated by TCRdb to the early 2020s). Study-level background: For sensitization, 2% DPC in acetone was applied to an approximately 2 cm by approximately 2 cm area of upper inner arm skin. About 28 alopecia patients gave blood for TCR sequencing at one to four time points (pre-sensitization, 2, 6 and 24 weeks). Patch tests used Finn chambers with 0.01% DPC on the upper back, scored after 6 days by International Contact Dermatitis Research Group standards. Libraries were pooled for sequencing, and per-sample TCR yields varied mainly because of small differences in library volumes within the pool. This study followed changes in the peripheral blood TCR repertoire in vivo during primary and secondary sensitization of alopecia patients to the hapten diphenylcyclopropenone (DPC). Patient blood was sampled pre-sensitization (week 0) and at 2, 6 and about 24 weeks after DPC sensitization. The patient cohort, mostly female, included alopecia areata with under or over 50% scalp involvement, alopecia totalis and alopecia universalis. Patients additionally received weekly therapeutic DPC doses to the scalp throughout the roughly 23-week study period.

Libraries were built with RACE. Sequenced on a NextSeq 500. During library preparation, unique molecular identifiers were attached to individual cDNA molecules so that TCRs could be counted quantitatively and reproducibly. For every blood RNA sample, sequencing covered both the TCR alpha and TCR beta chains. Concerning the study's data processing: The median number of TCRs per sample was some 100,000, ranging from roughly 23,224 to 690,600. V, J and CDR3 annotation of the TCR reads was carried out using the Decombinator software suite. For PS versus PT1 abundance plots, all samples were subsampled to the same number of TCRs (28,000). Expanded TCRs were defined as absent before sensitization and observed at least eight times at the 2-week time point. TCRdb reprocessing: public reads trimmed at Q25 with fastp, clones called with MiXCR, in-frame beta chains kept. Every entry covers one CDR3 protein and lists the most common genes and DNA from its rows. These V and J calls originate from TCRdb's pipeline instead of the authors' own analysis. Here the sample has 200,000 to 300,000 distinct CDR3 sequences; around 9.3% occur a single time. The top ten hold over 2% of the sample.

Paper-wide results and their limitations: Repeated subsampling changed both the strength of the expansion versus patch-test correlation and the threshold at which that correlation became significant. Expanded TCRs formed significantly more large CDR3 similarity clusters than pre-sensitization or healthy control sets, consistent with antigen-driven responses. DPC sensitization did not change how many TCRs were above 1 in 1000 frequency, and no evidence was found of alterations in global repertoire structure. The number of PT1 expanded TCRs positively correlated with patch test score, significant at thresholds 8, 16 and 32 but not 4. Because all patients had alopecia, a presumed autoimmune disease, the immune response of the patients might differ from that of healthy individuals.

The meaning of the sample's time point label: pre-sensitization, week 0. The treatment or condition label, as the study defines it: therapeutic diphenylcyclopropenone sensitization with weekly scalp DPC. At every patch-test visit, the blood draw took place before the patch test was put on. Eligible patients were aged 18 to 70, diagnosed with alopecia, deemed suitable for DPC therapy, and excluded if pregnant. Total RNA was extracted from unfractionated whole blood that had been collected in Tempus Blood RNA tubes. This clonotype was detected a few times. The antigen this receptor binds is unknown. Per-base qualities were not stored, and no clone one base away is much larger. In the germline V gene, CDR1 corresponds to MNHEY and CDR2 to SVGAGI. The CDR3 spans 18 residues, from the cysteine through the phenylalanine. Just CDR3 DNA is preserved here, 54 bases in frame from base 1. V and J are truncated by 7 bases and 4 bases respectively, leaving an intervening sequence of 23 bases.

This chain joins TRBV6-5 to TRBJ2-6; too little of a D gene remains to name it. Source: whole blood, taken in connection with sensitization to the hapten diphenylcyclopropenone (DPC). This receptor was taken from a woman in her forties with alopecia areata. Some clones in this sample may be carry-over from other donors' samples. The DNA sequence is TGTGCCAGCAAACTTTTCGACTCTACAGAGGACGGGGCCAACGTCCTGACTTTC. The translation is CASKLFDSTEDGANVLTF.